A selection of T cell receptor beta chains follows, all from one sample in a study of beta chain features in type 1 diabetes. The table came from immunoSEQ multiplex PCR; TCRdb's copy has only in-frame clones and leaves some out. In the table there are 350,000 to 450,000 clones, around 16% of which are singletons. Sequencing was carried out using naive CD4+ T cells from blood. The receptor source for this set is a woman aged 18-29 years in good health. The CDR3 runs from the conserved cysteine through the conserved F or W. Each record gives: D gene, J gene, CDR3 length, clone size, V gene, CDR3 DNA, CDR3 protein. A D gene is named only where the DNA matches it firmly. Clone size is not always given. Where it is, it says once, few, many or a class for expanded clones.

>TRBD1|TRBJ1-2|12|NA|TRBV29-1
TGCAGCGTCCTAACAGGGGACTATGGCTACACCTTC
CSVLTGDYGYTF
>TRBD2|TRBJ2-1|15|few|TRBV30
TGTGCCTGGAATGAGCGGAGGGGGACTAGCGGGGGGCAGTTCTTC
CAWNERRGTSGGQFF
>TRBD1|TRBJ1-2|11|NA|TRBV20-1
TGCAGACACAGGGGGGACTATGGCTACACCTTC
CRHRGDYGYTF
>TRBD1|TRBJ1-2|15|few|TRBV27
TGTGCCAGCCCAGAGGCGGGACAGGGAGCTGATGGCTACACCTTC
CASPEAGQGADGYTF
>NA|TRBJ1-2|11|NA|TRBV20-1
TGCAGTGCTCCCAGGCCAGAGGGCTACACCTTC
CSAPRPEGYTF
>TRBD1|TRBJ1-1|13|NA|TRBV12-5
TGTGCTAGTCGACGGGGACAGGGGGCTGAAGCTTTCTTT
CASRRGQGAEAFF
>NA|TRBJ2-1|15|few|TRBV6-5
TGTGCCAGCAGCTCGACGTTCGGGTCCTACAATGAGCAGTTCTTC
CASSSTFGSYNEQFF
>NA|TRBJ2-3|13|NA|TRBV7-2
TGTGCCAGCAGCTGGAACGGGGGAGATACGCAGTATTTT
CASSWNGGDTQYF
>TRBD2|TRBJ2-5|14|few|TRBV7-2
TGTGCCAGCAGCTCGGGACTAGCGGGAGAGACCCAGTACTTC
CASSSGLAGETQYF
>NA|TRBJ1-5|12|few|TRBV15
TGTGCCACCAGCAGAGATCGGCAGCCCCAGCATTTT
CATSRDRQPQHF
>NA|TRBJ1-5|12|few|TRBV19
TGTGCCAGTAGTTTGGGGCATCAGCCCCAGCATTTT
CASSLGHQPQHF
>TRBD2|TRBJ2-1|15|NA|TRBV30
TGTGCCTGGAGTGTAGGCGGGAGCGCATACAATGAGCAGTTCTTC
CAWSVGGSAYNEQFF
>NA|TRBJ2-7|13|NA|TRBV2
TGTGCCAGCAGTCCCAGGGCGATCTACGAGCAGTACTTC
CASSPRAIYEQYF
>NA|TRBJ2-7|14|NA|TRBV5-1
TGCGCCAGCAGTAGGGGCAGTGAAGCCTACGAGCAGTACTTC
CASSRGSEAYEQYF
>TRBD1|TRBJ2-5|14|few|TRBV19
TGTGCCAGTAGTCCGGTTCGGGACAGTCAGACCCAGTACTTC
CASSPVRDSQTQYF